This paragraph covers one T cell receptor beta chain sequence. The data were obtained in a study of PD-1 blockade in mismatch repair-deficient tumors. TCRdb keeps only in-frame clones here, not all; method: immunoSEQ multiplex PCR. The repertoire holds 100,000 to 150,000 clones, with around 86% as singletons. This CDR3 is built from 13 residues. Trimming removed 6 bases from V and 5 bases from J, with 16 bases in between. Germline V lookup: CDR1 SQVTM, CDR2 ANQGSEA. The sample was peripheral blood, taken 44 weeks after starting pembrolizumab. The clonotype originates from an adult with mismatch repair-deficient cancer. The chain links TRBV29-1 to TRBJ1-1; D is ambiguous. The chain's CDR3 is CSVGNSLGTEAFF. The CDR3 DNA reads TGCAGCGTGGGGAACAGCCTGGGGACTGAAGCTTTCTTT. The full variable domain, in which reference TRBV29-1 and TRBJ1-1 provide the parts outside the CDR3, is SAVISQKPSRDICQRGTSLTIQCQVDSQVTMMFWYRQQPGQSLTLIATANQGSEATYESGFVIDKFPISRPNLTFSTLTVSNMSPEDSSIYLCSVGNSLGTEAFFGQGTRLTVV.